Sequencing of this T cell receptor beta chain was carried out in a study of blood T cell repertoires in COVID-19 (dated by TCRdb to 2020 to 2021). Broadly, across the study: The collaborator samples originated in the United States, Italy and Spain and spanned the acute and convalescent phases of COVID-19. A de-identified subject ID, COVID-19 status, age in years and sex were almost always included in the sample metadata. The samples were drawn from the first 160 participants of the ongoing ImmuneRACE study and from over a thousand subjects provided by 6 global collaborators. Deeply sampled blood TCRbeta repertoires from subjects exposed to, actively infected with, or recovered from COVID-19 were included in the dataset. HLA class I and class II types, where available, came from metadata supplied by the sample provider rather than from assay-based typing. The material from the prospective study consisted of cDNA or gDNA derived from T cells, B-cell-depleted T cells, or PBMCs. The repertoires were released in a freely available public database intended as a resource for research on the immune response to SARS-CoV-2. The full study reports these points: The amount of clinical and demographic metadata varied by source and participant and was provided uncurated.

Points on this clone: The antigen it binds to is not known. Within one base of it there is no much larger clone, and no base qualities were kept.

TCRbeta CDR3 regions were amplified from genomic DNA by means of the immunoSEQ Assay, a bias-controlled multiplex PCR. Regarding the original processing steps: The number of nucleated cells in each sample was estimated by amplification of reference gene primers within the assay. To quantify the absolute abundance of each unique TCRbeta CDR3 rearrangement, sequence reads were collapsed and filtered. For each sample, productive Simpson clonality was calculated as the square root of Simpson's diversity index over productive rearrangements. TCRdb limited this immuneACCESS table to in-frame rearrangements with V and J called. A share of clones is missing; checked studies link under half to unresolved V genes, and the rest is unexplained. V, J and clone size were drawn from that table, and D and trimming were deduced from the DNA. For this sample there are around 180,000 clones; roughly 80% appear just once. Of the sample, approximately 12% is held by the ten largest clones.

Participants in the prospective study were enrolled through a virtual design, were aged about 18 to 100 years, and lived in approximately 25 United States geographic areas. To assign participants to cohorts, the prospective study relied on clinical history that participants themselves reported in a screening survey and a study questionnaire. ImmuneRACE Cohort 3 recovered participants were defined by two consecutive negative NP/OP PCR tests, healthcare professional clearance, or symptom resolution. Each participant in the prospective study had whole blood, serum and a nasopharyngeal or oropharyngeal swab collected by mobile phlebotomists. Prospective study participants could optionally give additional blood draws and questionnaires over a roughly two-month period. Prospective study blood samples were shipped either frozen or at room temperature before DNA extraction. The CDR1 and CDR2 encoded by the germline V gene are KGHSH and LQKENI. The CDR3 holds 15 amino acids from the cysteine to the phenylalanine. Here the CDR3 DNA is all that survives: 45 bases in frame from base 1. Between the V and J ends, shortened by 0 bases and 5 bases respectively, the junction contains 14 bases.

The source is a man in his fifties who had recovered from COVID-19. The V and J segments used are TRBV18 and TRBJ2-7, with TRBD2 as a weak D call on 5 bases. The sample consisted of PBMCs or T cells enriched from blood (not recorded which). The DNA is TGTGCCAGCTCACCACCGAGGGTAGAGTCCGACGAGCAGTACTTC. Its translation reads: CASSPPRVESDEQYF. Supplemented by the reference TRBV18 and TRBJ2-7 proteins around the CDR3, the complete variable domain is NAGVMQNPRHLVRRRGQEARLRCSPMKGHSHVYWYRQLPEEGLKFMVYLQKENIIDESGMPKERFSAEFPKEGPSILRIQQVVRGDSAAYFCASSPPRVESDEQYFGPGTRLTVT.